This TCR beta chain was documented in a study of B cell selection in AIRE deficiency. Whole-study results and caveats: Only approximately 10% of 3,500 to 4,500 shared Treg sequences were patient-specific; about 33% healthy-specific.

Produced via immunoSEQ multiplex PCR; TCRdb's table is partial and in-frame only. The sample has roughly 25,000 clones; about 95% are singletons. Worth noting for this clone: Antigen specificity is unknown.

Per germline, CDR1 WSHSY and CDR2 SAAADI. Trimming shortened V by 7 bases and J by 5 bases, and 8 bases separated the two germline ends. The CDR3 contains 12 residues. Sorting defined conventional CD4 T cells as CD4+CD127+. Healthy unrelated donors supplied the control samples. This sequence joins TRBV10-2 and TRBJ2-2; D tentatively fits TRBD1 or TRBD2 (5 bases each). Sample: CD4+CD127+ conventional T cells sorted from PBMCs. The source of this sequence is a human donor in good health. In nucleotides, the CDR3 is TGCGCCAGCAAAGGGGAGACCGGGGAGCTGTTTTTT. Translation: CASKGETGELFF.